Each of the 12 T cell receptor beta chains below was sequenced from the same sample in a study of OX40 agonist ivuxolimab in advanced cancers. Clones were read by immunoSEQ multiplex PCR, and TCRdb kept only the in-frame ones, dropping some. The table lists tens of thousands of clones, around 89% of them singletons. The sample consisted of CD4+ or CD8+ T cells sorted from blood, taken in a trial of the OX40 agonist ivuxolimab. These receptors were obtained from an adult with an advanced solid tumor such as melanoma, head and neck, liver or kidney cancer.

This chain uses TRBV30 with TRBJ2-2; TRBD2 is a possible D gene (5 bases). CDR3 length: 15 residues. Germline CDR1 reads GTSNPN; CDR2 reads SVGIG (reference sequence). Trimming removed 0 bases at V and 0 bases at J, with 8 bases between. In nucleotides, the CDR3 is TGTGCCTGGAGTGTTGGAGGCACGAACACCGGGGAGCTGTTTTTT. Protein product: CAWSVGGTNTGELFF.

The gene calls are TRBV18 and TRBJ2-3; TRBD2 matches at 13 bases. J was trimmed by 3 bases and V by 1 base; bases with no gene match: 1. Germline V CDR1 and CDR2: KGHSH, LQKENI. The CDR3 loop spans 16 amino acids. The CDR3 bases are TGTGCCAGCTCACCACGACTAGCGGGAGGAACAGATACGCAGTATTTT. This gives the protein CASSPRLAGGTDTQYF.

J is TRBJ2-7 and V is TRBV10-3; 7 bases agree with TRBD2. The CDR3 extends over 13 amino acids. The germline V gene encodes CDR1 ENHRY and CDR2 SYGVKD. The junction had 7 bases not matched to a gene; V was cut back by 6 bases and J by 5 bases. In DNA form, the CDR3 reads TGTGCCATCAGCAACAGCGGGATGAACGAGCAGTACTTC. Its protein product is CAISNSGMNEQYF.

This clone has more than one count but fewer than ten. The chain uses TRBV18 and TRBJ1-4; D uncertain. V lost 1 base and J lost 0, with 6 bases in between. The CDR3 spans 15 residues. Per the germline V gene, CDR1 is KGHSH and CDR2 is LQKENI. The CDR3 sequence is CASSPRGSTNEKLFF. CDR3 DNA sequence: TGTGCCAGCTCACCACGCGGCTCAACTAATGAAAAACTGTTTTTT.

The sample holds a few counts of this clone. The genes are TRBV30 and TRBJ1-4; D is unresolved. Germline V gene lookup returns CDR1 GTSNPN and CDR2 SVGIG (reference sequence). V was trimmed by 6 bases and J by 5 bases, leaving 10 bases between them. The CDR3 is made up of 12 amino acids. This CDR3 reads CACTSGNEKLFF. The CDR3 DNA reads TGTGCCTGTACCTCGGGAAATGAAAAACTGTTTTTT.

This chain uses TRBV18 with TRBJ2-1; possible D gene TRBD2, 6 bases. This CDR3 is 16 amino acids long. Germline assignment: CDR1 KGHSH and CDR2 LQKENI. Trimming stripped 4 bases from V and 6 bases from J, with 19 bases between. DNA for the CDR3: TGTGCCAGCTCACAGGTTCGTAAGGAGGGAATCAATGAGCAGTTCTTC. Its protein is CASSQVRKEGINEQFF.

V usage is TRBV7-6 and J usage is TRBJ2-3; 12 nucleotides match TRBD2. Germline-derived CDR1 and CDR2 are SGHVS and FNYEAQ. V gave up 5 bases and J gave up 0 bases; unmatched junction bases: 9. This CDR3 has 18 residues. CDR3 bases: TGTGCCAGCAGCGCCTACCCCGGGACTAGCGGGAGCACAGATACGCAGTATTTT. Translation: CASSAYPGTSGSTDTQYF.

This clone turned up a few times. CDR3 in amino acids: CASTVGSTSGRGEQFF. The CDR3 DNA follows: TGTGCCAGCACCGTGGGGTCCACTAGCGGGAGAGGTGAGCAGTTCTTC. The chain is built from TRBV9 and TRBJ2-1; 11 nucleotides line up with TRBD2. The germline V gene has CDR1 SGDLS and CDR2 YYNGEE. V was pared by 6 bases and J by 9 bases, with 14 bases of the junction left unmatched. The CDR3 is 16 residues long.

V gene TRBV18 combines with J gene TRBJ2-5, with D unclear. V was clipped by 3 bases and J by 2 bases, with 13 bases between them. Germline assignment: CDR1 KGHSH and CDR2 LQKENI. This CDR3 is built from 15 residues. This chain's CDR3 is CASSPGSPRQETQYF. The CDR3 coding sequence is TGTGCCAGCTCACCCGGGTCACCCAGGCAAGAGACCCAGTACTTC. Full variable domain (remainder filled in from reference TRBV18 and TRBJ2-5): NAGVMQNPRHLVRRRGQEARLRCSPMKGHSHVYWYRQLPEEGLKFMVYLQKENIIDESGMPKERFSAEFPKEGPSILRIQQVVRGDSAAYFCASSPGSPRQETQYFGPGTRLLVL.

The chain carries TRBV11-3 and TRBJ2-7, with 7 bases lining up with TRBD1. Losses at the gene ends were 5 bases for V and 4 bases for J; bases not matched to a gene: 5. CDR1 is SGHNT, CDR2 YENEEA, per germline. This CDR3 comprises 13 residues. The CDR3 sequence: CASSTQGQYEQYF. CDR3 sequence (DNA): TGTGCCAGCAGCACCCAGGGACAGTACGAGCAGTACTTC. The whole variable domain, filled in from reference TRBV11-3 and TRBJ2-7, reads EAGVVQSPRYKIIEKKQPVAFWCNPISGHNTLYWYLQNLGQGPELLIRYENEEAVDDSQLPKDRFSAERLKGVDSTLKIQPAELGDSAVYLCASSTQGQYEQYFGPGTRLTVT.

The gene calls are TRBV5-5 and TRBJ1-2; tentative D call: TRBD1 (5 bases). This CDR3 spans 15 amino acids. The germline V and J ends were trimmed by 0 bases and 4 bases, with 13 bases remaining between them. The germline CDR1 and CDR2 sequences are SGHKS and YYEKEE (reference sequence). The CDR3 sequence: CASSLEGPPGYGYTF. The CDR3 DNA reads as TGTGCCAGCAGCTTGGAGGGGCCCCCGGGCTATGGCTACACCTTC.

V and J are TRBV7-2 and TRBJ2-5; D possibly corresponds to TRBD1 (5 bases). The CDR3 extends over 15 amino acids. Germline CDR1 reads SGHTA; CDR2 reads FQGNSA. Trimming took 5 bases from V and 2 from J, leaving 15 bases between them. CDR3 protein: CASSKSQGIQETQYF. DNA for the CDR3: TGTGCCAGCAGCAAAAGTCAGGGAATTCAAGAGACCCAGTACTTC.